The present entry profiles one T cell receptor beta chain with its context. The Seattle patients, enrolled during active infection, were followed longitudinally. Sequenced by immunoSEQ multiplex PCR; TCRdb stores in-frame clones only, minus some. The sample has fewer than 90,000 clones, 65% to 85% seen once. These data come from a study of blood T cell repertoires in COVID-19. Study information: The United States, Italy and Spain provided the acute and convalescent COVID-19 samples. The analysed material was cDNA or gDNA that came from T cells, B-cell-depleted T cells, or PBMCs.

Trimming removed 3 bases at V and 0 bases at J, with 6 bases between. The length of the CDR3 is 15 residues. Germline V gene data show CDR1 as LGHDT and CDR2 as YNNKEL (reference sequence). The material sequenced was peripheral blood. This sequence joins TRBV3-1 (or the pseudogene TRBV3-2) and TRBJ2-6; possibly TRBD2 for D (5 bases). The TCR sequence derives from a man aged 55 to 70 with COVID-19, enrolled during active disease. The CDR3 protein is CASSQDFSGANVLTF. Here the CDR3 DNA reads TGTGCCAGCAGCCAGGACTTCTCTGGGGCCAACGTCCTGACTTTC.